Each of the 27 T cell receptor beta chains below was sequenced from the same sample in a study of T cells in Graves' hyperthyroidism and ophthalmopathy (dated by TCRdb to the late 2010s). Libraries were built with multiplex PCR. Reads for this sample came from an Illumina HiSeq 2000. Amplification of TCR beta CDR3 regions was carried out from RNA transcripts. For the first round of RT-PCR on the TCR CDR3, the HTBI primer set was used together with the Qiagen OneStep RT-PCR kit. The raw public reads went through TCRdb reprocessing: fastp at Q25, MiXCR clone calling, in-frame beta chains kept. Merged by CDR3 protein, the rows form single entries marked with the most common genes and DNA. The sample includes over 500,000 distinct CDR3 sequences, with around 16% observed a single time. Approximately 32% of the sample is held by the ten biggest clonotypes. Sequencing was carried out using blood. The receptor source for this set is a woman in her twenties or thirties with Graves' ophthalmopathy.

This clonotype was observed many times. The chain couples TRBV20-1 to TRBJ2-7, with TRBD1 matching 10 bases. Germline V gene sequence: CDR1 DFQATT, CDR2 SNEGSKA (reference sequence). Germline trimming cut 0 bases from V and 7 bases from J; bases unmatched to any gene: 15. The CDR3 has 17 residues. In DNA form, the CDR3 reads TGCAGTGCTAGAGATGACCCGAGGACAGGGGGGATGGGTGAGCAGTACTTC. Translating it yields CSARDDPRTGGMGEQYF.

This clonotype was observed many times. The gene calls are TRBV20-1 and TRBJ1-5, with a weak D call TRBD1 (5 bases). Looked up from germline, CDR1 is DFQATT and CDR2 is SNEGSKA (reference sequence). The CDR3 extends over 14 amino acids. The V end lost 3 bases, the J end lost 2 bases, and 11 bases lay between the germline ends. CDR3 in DNA: TGCAGTGCTAGGGGTGGGGGTGGCAATCAGCCCCAGCATTTT. This gives the protein CSARGGGGNQPQHF.

There are a few counts of this clonotype. The chain has TRBV28 and TRBJ2-6; D is undetermined. The CDR3 totals 15 residues. The ends were cut back, 5 bases at V and 0 bases at J, with 8 bases in the middle. From germline, CDR1 is MDHEN and CDR2 SYDVKM. The CDR3 sequence: CASSDDTSGANVLTF. CDR3 nucleotide sequence: TGTGCCAGCAGTGACGATACCTCTGGGGCCAACGTCCTGACTTTC.

The chain combines TRBV12-3 or TRBV12-4 with TRBJ2-3; 8 bases align to TRBD2. The V segment lost 3 bases and the J segment 0 bases; nucleotides outside the gene matches: 20. CDR3 length: 21 residues. The CDR3 sequence: CASSFRGRGLAGSVSTDTQYF. CDR3 bases: TGTGCCAGCAGTTTTCGGGGTCGAGGGCTAGCGGGTTCAGTAAGCACAGATACGCAGTATTTT.

This clonotype was found many times. The genes are TRBV7-2 and TRBJ2-7; TRBD2 aligns across 12 bases. In germline, CDR1 is SGHTA, CDR2 FQGNSA. Trimming removed 4 bases from V and 6 bases from J; junction bases left unmatched: 13. CDR3 length: 17 residues. In nucleotides, the CDR3 is TGTGCCAGCAGCTCTCGGCCTCCGGGACTAGCGGGCGCCGAGCAGTACTTC. Protein: CASSSRPPGLAGAEQYF.

The rearrangement links TRBV5-1 to TRBJ2-5; 7 bases are shared with TRBD1. Per the germline V gene, CDR1 is SGHRS and CDR2 is YFSETQ. V shed 7 bases and J 1 base; nucleotides not matched to a gene: 4. The length of the CDR3 is 13 residues. In DNA form, the CDR3 reads TGCGCCAGCCACCGGGACAGCCAAGAGACCCAGTACTTC. The encoded protein is CASHRDSQETQYF.

This clonotype was found a few times. The rearrangement uses TRBV20-1 and TRBJ1-4; TRBD1 matches at 10 bases. CDR1 DFQATT and CDR2 SNEGSKA come from the germline V gene (reference sequence). After removal of 6 bases from V and 8 bases from J, the junction contained 9 bases not matched to a gene. The CDR3 sequence is 14 residues long. CDR3 protein: CSATPGQGTEKLFF. CDR3 nucleotide sequence: TGCAGTGCAACACCGGGACAGGGGACGGAAAAACTGTTTTTT.

This clonotype was seen ten or more times. The V gene is TRBV2, the J gene TRBJ1-1; TRBD1 matches 9 bases. This CDR3 comprises 17 residues. J was trimmed by 0 bases and V by 7 bases; bases with no gene match: 12. Germline CDR1 reads SNHLY; CDR2 reads FYNNEI. The CDR3 sequence: CASTTPQGTGLNTEAFF. The CDR3, as DNA: TGTGCCAGCACCACCCCCCAGGGGACAGGGCTGAACACTGAAGCTTTCTTT.

This clonotype was seen ten or more times. The chain uses TRBV7-2 and TRBJ2-7, with TRBD1 identical over 7 bases. This CDR3 has 14 amino acids. The V segment lost 4 bases and the J segment 1 base; nucleotides outside the gene matches: 4. Per the germline V gene, CDR1 is SGHTA and CDR2 is FQGNSA. The CDR3 nucleotides read TGTGCCAGCAGCTCGGACAGGTTATCCTACGAGCAGTACTTC. Protein sequence: CASSSDRLSYEQYF.

Only one count was recorded for this clonotype. It may be a read error: a sequence one base away is much more abundant. The chain is built from TRBV30 and TRBJ2-5; unclear D gene. The CDR3 covers 12 residues. V was clipped by 2 bases and J by 3 bases, with 7 bases between them. CDR1 is GTSNPN and CDR2 is SVGIG in the germline V gene (reference sequence). CDR3 protein: CAWSTVEETQYF. CDR3 nucleotides: TGTGCCTGGAGTACAGTAGAAGAGACCCAGTACTTC.

This clonotype appeared many times. This chain connects TRBV30 to TRBJ2-7; either TRBD1 or TRBD2 may fit D (5 bases each). This CDR3 has 16 residues. The germline CDR1 and CDR2 sequences are GTSNPN and SVGIG (reference sequence). V was clipped by 0 bases and J by 1 base, with 16 bases between them. The CDR3 sequence: CAWSVNGEWGSYEQYF. The CDR3, as DNA: TGTGCCTGGAGTGTCAATGGTGAATGGGGGTCCTACGAGCAGTACTTC.

This clonotype was seen a few times. V and J are TRBV5-5 and TRBJ2-5; D may be TRBD1 or TRBD2 (5 bases each). V gave up 4 bases and J gave up 3 bases, with 16 bases separating them. The CDR3 runs to 15 residues. Germline CDR1 and CDR2: SGHKS and YYEKEE (reference sequence). The CDR3 here is CASSPSGPEEETQYF. CDR3 DNA sequence: TGTGCCAGCAGCCCCTCGGGGCCCGAAGAAGAGACCCAGTACTTC.

This clonotype was recorded at least ten times. This chain uses TRBV5-1 with TRBJ2-1; TRBD2 agrees at 12 bases. The germline CDR1 and CDR2 sequences are SGHRS and YFSETQ. J gave up 9 bases and V 4 bases, and 8 bases lay outside the gene matches. This CDR3 region has 15 residues. The CDR3 nucleotides read TGCGCCAGCAGCCAAGGGACTAGCGGGTTCCGTGAGCAGTTCTTC. Its protein is CASSQGTSGFREQFF.

In its sample, this clonotype was seen many times. The chain is built from TRBV6-2 or TRBV6-3 and TRBJ1-5; no firm D call. The CDR3 contains 11 residues. The V and J ends lost 2 bases and 9 bases respectively, with 5 bases between them. Germline V gene lookup returns CDR1 MNHEY and CDR2 SVGEGT. The CDR3 DNA reads TGTGCCAGCAGTTACGTTTGGCCCCAGCATTTT. It encodes CASSYVWPQHF.

In its sample, this clonotype was seen a few times. The chain recombines TRBV12-5 with TRBJ2-3; D unclear. Germline V gives CDR1 LGHNT, CDR2 FRNRAP. CDR3 length: 16 amino acids. Deletions cut 2 bases from V and 6 bases from J, with 18 bases between. CDR3 region: CASGLYPPPVEDTQYF. Written as DNA, the CDR3 is TGTGCTAGTGGTTTGTATCCACCCCCCGTCGAGGATACGCAGTATTTT.

CDR3 in DNA: TGCGCCAGCAGCCAAGACTTAGCGGGAGAAGGGGCCAACGTCCTGACTTTC. Protein sequence: CASSQDLAGEGANVLTF. The J gene is TRBJ2-6, the V gene TRBV4-3; 9 bases align to TRBD2. V trimming: 0 bases; J trimming: 4 bases; junction bases outside the gene matches: 4. Germline loops: CDR1 LGHNA, CDR2 YSLEER. The CDR3 contains 17 residues.

The genes are TRBV3-1 and TRBJ2-7, with D possibly TRBD2 on 6 matching bases. CDR3 length: 15 residues. Trimming cost V 0 bases and J 4 bases, with 13 bases left between them. Germline V CDR1 and CDR2: LGHDT, YNNKEL (reference sequence). The CDR3 DNA reads TGTGCCAGCAGCCAAGACTGGGGGACTGAGTACGAGCAGTACTTC. Translating gives CASSQDWGTEYEQYF.

At least ten counts were recorded for this clonotype. This rearrangement joins TRBV6-1 to TRBJ1-2, with a weak D call TRBD1 (5 bases). Trimming stripped 2 bases from V and 5 bases from J, with 21 bases between. Germline CDR1 and CDR2: MNHNS and SASEGT. CDR3 length: 17 amino acids. CDR3 sequence reads: CASSEQLRRDGRYGYTF. The CDR3 DNA is TGTGCCAGCAGTGAACAACTCCGCCGGGACGGGCGATATGGCTACACCTTC.

The chain joins TRBV9 to TRBJ2-7, with D maybe TRBD2 (6 bases). Germline CDR1 is SGDLS and CDR2 is YYNGEE. V gave up 0 bases and J gave up 4 bases, with 11 bases separating them. The CDR3 loop spans 14 amino acids. The DNA of the CDR3 is TGTGCCAGCAGCGTAGCAACCGCGGGGTACGAGCAGTACTTC. Protein product: CASSVATAGYEQYF. The variable domain in full, with the rest retrieved from reference TRBV9 and TRBJ2-7, is DSGVTQTPKHLITATGQRVTLRCSPRSGDLSVYWYQQSLDQGLQFLIQYYNGEERAKGNILERFSAQQFPDLHSELNLSSLELGDSALYFCASSVATAGYEQYFGPGTRLTVT.

V is TRBV18 and J is TRBJ1-6; D is possibly TRBD1 (5 bases). V was trimmed by 0 bases and J by 9 bases, leaving 12 bases between them. Germline V gene lookup returns CDR1 KGHSH and CDR2 LQKENI. The CDR3 is 15 amino acids. CDR3 DNA sequence: TGTGCCAGCTCACCACCGACGTCCCAGGGTTCACCCCTCCACTTT. Its protein is CASSPPTSQGSPLHF.

This clonotype was seen at least ten times. The chain employs TRBV7-2 and TRBJ2-7, with 9 bases aligning to TRBD2. V dropped 1 base and J dropped 0; count of bases not matched to a gene: 4. Germline CDR1 reads SGHTA; CDR2 reads FQGNSA. The CDR3 loop spans 16 amino acids. Here the CDR3 reads CASSLGRTSVSYEQYF. Here the CDR3 DNA reads TGTGCCAGCAGCTTAGGCCGGACTAGCGTCTCCTACGAGCAGTACTTC.

The CDR3 is CASSLIREETQYF. The CDR3 nucleotides read TGTGCCAGCAGTTTAATCCGGGAAGAGACCCAGTACTTC. The V call is TRBV12-3 or TRBV12-4, the J call TRBJ2-5; D gene uncertain. The ends were cut back, 2 bases at V and 3 bases at J, with 7 bases in the middle. The CDR3 extends over 13 amino acids.

The chain uses TRBV7-3 and TRBJ2-1, with 9 bases fitting TRBD2. Germline V gene lookup returns CDR1 SGHTA and CDR2 FQGTGA. The CDR3 runs to 16 residues. J gave up 7 bases and V 5 bases, and 12 bases lay outside the gene matches. The CDR3 region is CASSAGVSGSKNEQFF. The CDR3 bases are TGTGCCAGCAGCGCCGGAGTTAGCGGGAGTAAGAATGAGCAGTTCTTC.

This clonotype was detected a few times. The CDR3 reads CASSPIGPNEAFF. Here the CDR3 DNA reads TGTGCCAGCAGTCCGATCGGACCGAACGAAGCTTTCTTT. The chain is built from TRBV6-2 or TRBV6-3 and TRBJ1-1; D remains ambiguous. CDR1 is MNHEY, CDR2 SVGEGT, per germline. Trimming removed 5 bases from V and 8 bases from J, with 15 bases in between. CDR3 length equals 13 residues.

This sequence joins TRBV30 and TRBJ2-1, with TRBD2 matching over 10 bases. The germline gives CDR1 GTSNPN, CDR2 SVGIG (reference sequence). The CDR3 totals 16 residues. The J segment lost 16 bases and the V segment lost 0 bases, leaving 18 bases of the junction unmatched. The CDR3 loop reads CAWSVRGAGGPLRQFF. In nucleotides, the CDR3 is TGTGCCTGGAGTGTACGTGGAGCGGGAGGGCCTTTAAGGCAATTCTTC.

The table lists this clonotype with a count of one. This chain connects TRBV19 to TRBJ1-5; D perhaps matches TRBD1 (5 bases). Germline lookup yields CDR1 LNHDA and CDR2 SQIVND (reference sequence). With 6 bases removed from V and 3 bases from J, the gap between germline ends came to 9 bases. The CDR3 is 13 amino acids. CDR3: CASSIQDNQPQHF. DNA of the CDR3: TGTGCCAGTAGCATACAGGACAATCAGCCCCAGCATTTT.

This clonotype has only a few counts. This chain uses TRBV24-1 with TRBJ2-2; D may be TRBD1 (6 bases). Germline V lookup: CDR1 KGHDR, CDR2 SFDVKD. V was shortened by 0 bases and J by 4 bases, with 14 bases between the two germline ends. The CDR3 covers 17 residues. The CDR3 nucleotides read TGTGCCACCAGTGATTTGAGGTCGCAGGGGAGCACCGGGGAGCTGTTTTTT. It encodes CATSDLRSQGSTGELFF.